What follows describes a single T cell receptor beta chain. The CDR3 length is 14 residues. The germline V gene has CDR1 SGHTA and CDR2 FQGNSA. The V and J ends lost 3 bases and 1 base respectively, with 9 bases between them. The data derive from a study of blood T cell repertoires in COVID-19. Turning to the study itself: In each case, the material was cDNA or gDNA derived from T cells, B-cell-depleted T cells, or PBMCs.

Profiled with immunoSEQ multiplex PCR; TCRdb holds only in-frame clones, not every one. Among tens of thousands of clones listed, 91% were seen once. The rearrangement uses TRBV7-2 and TRBJ1-2; D not certain. Sequenced material: peripheral blood. The clonotype originates from a woman between 50 and 59 years old in a cohort sampled during active COVID-19. The CDR3 DNA reads TGTGCCAGCAGCTTTGTCAACAGTAACTATGGCTACACCTTC. Amino acids: CASSFVNSNYGYTF.